The present T cell receptor beta chain was sequenced within a study of preoperative IRX-2 immunotherapy in early breast cancer. Treatment in this sample: preoperative locoregional IRX-2 cytokine immunotherapy. Samples came from a phase Ib trial of preoperative locoregional IRX-2 cytokine immunotherapy. Sequencing was performed with immunoSEQ multiplex PCR; in TCRdb, only in-frame clones are kept and a portion is missing. The repertoire includes 34,000 or so clones, 90% to 95% of them detected once, and about 6% sits in the top ten. The germline CDR1 and CDR2 sequences are GTSNPN and SVGIG (reference sequence). V shed 3 bases and J shed 4 bases, with 7 bases lying between them. This CDR3 has 12 residues.

This material was obtained from a patient treated with IRX-2 immunotherapy. The sequence was obtained from a human donor with breast cancer. The chain uses TRBV30 and TRBJ1-5; D gene ambiguous. The CDR3 is CAWRRGNQPQHF. The CDR3, as DNA: TGTGCCTGGAGGAGAGGGAATCAGCCCCAGCATTTT.